This T cell receptor (beta chain) comes out of a study of identical twins. As to this clonotype: Its antigen is unidentified.

A single record per CDR3 protein comes from TCRdb applying MiXCR to the 5' RACE reads. The table lists hundreds of thousands of distinct CDR3 sequences, about an eighth of them singletons, with 8.8% in the top ten. Study-wide points: Out-of-frame alpha sequences common to twins exhibited an excess of low generation probability. Not following the same donors, the study drew its conclusions from cross-sectional statistical analysis.

This CDR3 is built from 12 residues. Looked up from germline, CDR1 is LNHDA and CDR2 is SQIVND (reference sequence). J was trimmed by 10 bases and V by 4 bases; bases with no gene match: 6. The rearrangement uses TRBV19 and TRBJ1-1; TRBD1 aligns across 7 bases. Sequenced input: memory (CD45RO+) T cells sorted from blood. The source is a woman younger than 35 in good health. In DNA form, the CDR3 reads TGTGCCAGTAGTAACAGGGGATTGACAGCTTTCTTT. This sequence encodes CASSNRGLTAFF.